This entry lists 16 T cell receptor beta chains sequenced from one sample in a study of blood T cell repertoires in COVID-19. Libraries were prepared by immunoSEQ multiplex PCR; TCRdb keeps only in-frame clonotypes and omits some of them. The table has about 170,000 clones, 85% seen once. Sequenced material: peripheral blood. The receptors were gathered from a woman of 80 years or more with COVID-19, enrolled during active disease.

This clone was recorded only once. Here the CDR3 reads CASSAGAGSYNEQFF. The CDR3 DNA reads as TGTGCCAGCAGCGCGGGGGCGGGGTCCTACAATGAGCAGTTCTTC. This chain links TRBV7-2 with TRBJ2-1; maybe TRBD2 (7 bases). Trimming left V 5 bases short and J 1 base short, with 12 bases between. This CDR3 comprises 15 residues. CDR1 and CDR2 (germline): SGHTA, FQGNSA.

The genes are TRBV5-5 and TRBJ1-2; 7 bases match TRBD1. Germline CDR1 SGHKS, CDR2 YYEKEE (reference sequence). The trim removed 4 bases at V and 7 bases at J, leaving 7 bases unmatched. CDR3 length: 13 residues. CDR3 bases: TGTGCCAGCAGCGCCAGACAGGGCTTTGGCTACACCTTC. It is translated as CASSARQGFGYTF.

The CDR3 is CASRQDSANTEAFF. CDR3 DNA: TGCGCCAGCAGACAAGACAGTGCGAACACTGAAGCTTTCTTT. The rearrangement uses TRBV5-1 and TRBJ1-1; maybe TRBD1 (5 bases). V was cut by 5 bases and J by 1 base, with 12 bases left in between. The CDR3 is made up of 14 amino acids. Germline V CDR1 and CDR2: SGHRS, YFSETQ. Full variable domain (remainder filled in from reference TRBV5-1 and TRBJ1-1): KAGVTQTPRYLIKTRGQQVTLSCSPISGHRSVSWYQQTPGQGLQFLFEYFSETQRNKGNFPGRFSGRQFSNSRSEMNVSTLELGDSALYLCASRQDSANTEAFFGQGTRLTVV.

This chain joins TRBV7-8 and TRBJ2-3; 11 bases fit TRBD2. This CDR3 spans 19 amino acids. Germline CDR1 and CDR2: SGHVS and FQNEAQ. With V trimmed by 2 bases and J by 0 bases, 10 bases remained unmatched. CDR3 amino acids: CASSLRLAGGRSSTDTQYF. The CDR3 region has the DNA TGTGCCAGCAGCTTACGGCTAGCGGGAGGACGATCTAGCACAGATACGCAGTATTTT.

The CDR3 nucleotides are TGTGCCAGCAGCCCCCAGGGACAGGTTACAGATGGCTACACCTTC. This codes for CASSPQGQVTDGYTF. The J gene is TRBJ1-2, the V gene TRBV28; 8 bases agree with TRBD1. This CDR3 has 15 amino acids. Germline V gives CDR1 MDHEN, CDR2 SYDVKM. V was pared by 6 bases and J by 6 bases, with 12 bases of the junction left unmatched.

J is TRBJ2-1 and V is TRBV11-2; 13 nucleotides agree with TRBD2. V was pared by 6 bases and J by 10 bases, with 9 bases of the junction left unmatched. This CDR3 is 15 amino acids long. Germline values: CDR1 SGHAT, CDR2 FQNNGV. This CDR3 reads CASRIGLAGVGEQFF. As DNA, the CDR3 is TGTGCCAGCAGGATAGGACTAGCGGGAGTAGGGGAGCAGTTCTTC.

V usage is TRBV4-1 and J usage is TRBJ2-1, with a tentative D call TRBD1 (6 bases). V lost 0 bases to trimming and J lost 3 bases, with 9 bases between them. Per the germline V gene, CDR1 is MGHRA and CDR2 is YSYEKL. The CDR3 has 15 residues. The CDR3 bases are TGCGCCAGCAGCCAAGATCAGGGGATCTACAATGAGCAGTTCTTC. Its protein is CASSQDQGIYNEQFF.

The chain links TRBV28 to TRBJ1-3, with D possibly matching TRBD1 (5 bases). V lost 6 bases and J 8 bases, leaving 11 bases between the germline ends. The CDR3 consists of 12 residues. From germline, CDR1 is MDHEN and CDR2 SYDVKM. Written as DNA, the CDR3 is TGTGCCAGCAGGTCACAGGAAGACACCATATATTTT. Protein sequence: CASRSQEDTIYF.

This clone was detected a few times. This chain connects TRBV29-1 to TRBJ2-7; 8 bases match TRBD1. Unmatched junction bases numbered 10, after V lost 6 bases and J lost 3 bases. There are 14 residues in the CDR3. From germline, CDR1 is SQVTM and CDR2 ANQGSEA. The CDR3 sequence is CSVQPTGAGYEQYF. Here the CDR3 DNA reads TGCAGCGTACAACCGACAGGGGCGGGCTACGAGCAGTACTTC.

The rearrangement uses TRBV5-4 and TRBJ1-2; 7 positions match TRBD1. The CDR3 totals 16 residues. Germline V gene sequence: CDR1 SGHNT, CDR2 YYREEE (reference sequence). Germline trimming cut 6 bases from V and 2 bases from J; bases unmatched to any gene: 13. CDR3 in DNA: TGTGCCAGCATCCGGGGCAACAGGGGCGTGAACTATGGCTACACCTTC. It yields the protein CASIRGNRGVNYGYTF.

The chain combines TRBV12-3 or TRBV12-4 with TRBJ2-5; TRBD2 aligns across 7 bases. The length of the CDR3 is 13 residues. V was clipped by 6 bases and J by 5 bases; unmatched bases: 6. The CDR3 region has the DNA TGTGCCAGCAGGGAGTTGGGGGGGGAGACCCAGTACTTC. This translates into CASRELGGETQYF.

CDR3 sequence: CASSPPTSGRREQFF. The CDR3 DNA follows: TGTGCCAGCTCACCACCAACTAGCGGGAGAAGGGAGCAGTTCTTC. V and J are TRBV18 and TRBJ2-1; 11 nucleotides agree with TRBD2. The CDR3 runs to 15 residues. The germline V gene has CDR1 KGHSH and CDR2 LQKENI. V dropped 0 bases and J dropped 10; count of bases not matched to a gene: 5.

This clone was seen only a few times. The chain carries TRBV5-1 and TRBJ1-6; 7 bases are shared with TRBD1. The CDR3 runs to 15 residues. Losses at the gene ends were 4 bases for V and 8 bases for J; bases not matched to a gene: 9. Germline assignment: CDR1 SGHRS and CDR2 YFSETQ. CDR3 protein: CASSTDGTAYSPLHF. Written as DNA, the CDR3 is TGCGCCAGCAGCACAGACGGGACAGCTTATTCACCCCTCCACTTT. The full variable domain, rest sourced from reference TRBV5-1 and TRBJ1-6, is KAGVTQTPRYLIKTRGQQVTLSCSPISGHRSVSWYQQTPGQGLQFLFEYFSETQRNKGNFPGRFSGRQFSNSRSEMNVSTLELGDSALYLCASSTDGTAYSPLHFGNGTRLTVT.

This clone has just one count. This chain uses TRBV4-1 with TRBJ2-5; 8 nucleotides match TRBD1. The germline V gene has CDR1 MGHRA and CDR2 YSYEKL. The length of the CDR3 is 14 residues. Unmatched junction bases numbered 4, after V lost 5 bases and J lost 2 bases. CDR3 in DNA: TGCGCCAGCAGCAAGGGACAGGAACAAGAGACCCAGTACTTC. The encoded protein is CASSKGQEQETQYF.

The chain uses TRBV4-1 and TRBJ1-1; a weak D match, TRBD1 (5 bases). This CDR3 is 14 amino acids long. The germline V and J ends were trimmed by 1 base and 1 base, with 7 bases remaining between them. Germline-derived CDR1 and CDR2 are MGHRA and YSYEKL. CDR3 nucleotide sequence: TGCGCCAGCAGCCAAGCGGGGGAGAACACTGAAGCTTTCTTT. Translation: CASSQAGENTEAFF.

The rearrangement uses TRBV18 and TRBJ1-2; perhaps TRBD1 as D (5 bases). Germline V CDR1 and CDR2: KGHSH, LQKENI. The CDR3 has 15 residues. The V end lost 2 bases, the J end lost 6 bases, and 16 bases lay between the germline ends. The CDR3 loop reads CASSPSVFLGDGYTF. In DNA form, the CDR3 reads TGTGCCAGCTCACCATCGGTGTTCCTAGGGGATGGCTACACCTTC.